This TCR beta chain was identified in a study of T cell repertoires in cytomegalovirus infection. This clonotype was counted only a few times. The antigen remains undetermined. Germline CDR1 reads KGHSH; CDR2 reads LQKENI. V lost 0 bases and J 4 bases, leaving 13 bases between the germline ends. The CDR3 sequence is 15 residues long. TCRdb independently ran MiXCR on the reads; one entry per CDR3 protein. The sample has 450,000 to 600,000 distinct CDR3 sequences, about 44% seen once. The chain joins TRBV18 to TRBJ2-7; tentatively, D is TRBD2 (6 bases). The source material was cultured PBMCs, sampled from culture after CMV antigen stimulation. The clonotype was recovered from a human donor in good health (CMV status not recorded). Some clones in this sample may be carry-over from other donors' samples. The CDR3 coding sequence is TGTGCCAGCTCACCACCGGGGGGTAGCATTTACGAGCAGTACTTC. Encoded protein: CASSPPGGSIYEQYF.